This entry is about one T cell receptor (beta chain). Data came from immunoSEQ multiplex PCR; TCRdb stores just in-frame clones and leaves some out. The top ten hold around 4.5% of the sample, which has more than 85,000 clones, roughly 75% seen once. This CDR3 contains 13 residues. Trimming stripped 4 bases from V and 3 bases from J, with 9 bases between. The sample belongs to a study of blood T cell repertoires in COVID-19. Study context: Sources were T cells, B-cell-depleted T cells, or PBMCs; the material itself was cDNA or gDNA.

The rearrangement joins TRBV12-3 or TRBV12-4 to TRBJ1-2, with D perhaps matching TRBD1 (5 bases). The specimen was peripheral blood. The clonotype originates from a woman between 50 and 59 years old with acute or convalescent COVID-19. Here the CDR3 reads CASSSQGYYGYTF. The CDR3 nucleotides are TGTGCCAGCAGTTCCCAGGGCTACTATGGCTACACCTTC.